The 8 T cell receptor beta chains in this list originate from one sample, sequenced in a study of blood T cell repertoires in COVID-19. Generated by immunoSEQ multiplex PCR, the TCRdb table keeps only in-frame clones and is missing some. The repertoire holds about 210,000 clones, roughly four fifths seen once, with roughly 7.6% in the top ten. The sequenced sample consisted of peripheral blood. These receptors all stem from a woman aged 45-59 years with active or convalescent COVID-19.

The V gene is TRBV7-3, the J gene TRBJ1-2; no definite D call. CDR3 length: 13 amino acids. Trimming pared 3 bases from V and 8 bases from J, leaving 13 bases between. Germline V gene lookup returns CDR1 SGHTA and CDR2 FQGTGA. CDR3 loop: CASSFIGREGYTF. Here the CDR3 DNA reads TGTGCCAGCAGCTTTATAGGGAGGGAGGGCTACACCTTC.

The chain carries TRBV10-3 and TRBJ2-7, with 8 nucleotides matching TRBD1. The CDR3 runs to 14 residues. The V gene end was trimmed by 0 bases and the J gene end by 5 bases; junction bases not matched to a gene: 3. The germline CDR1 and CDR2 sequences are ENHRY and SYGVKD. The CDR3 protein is CAISESTGVHEQYF. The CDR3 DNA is TGTGCCATCAGTGAGTCGACAGGGGTACACGAGCAGTACTTC.

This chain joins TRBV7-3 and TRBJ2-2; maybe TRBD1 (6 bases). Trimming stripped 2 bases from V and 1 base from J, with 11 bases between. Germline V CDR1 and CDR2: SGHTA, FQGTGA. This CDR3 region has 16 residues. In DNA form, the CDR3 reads TGTGCCAGCAGCTTACAGCCGGGACAGAACACCGGGGAGCTGTTTTTT. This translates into CASSLQPGQNTGELFF.

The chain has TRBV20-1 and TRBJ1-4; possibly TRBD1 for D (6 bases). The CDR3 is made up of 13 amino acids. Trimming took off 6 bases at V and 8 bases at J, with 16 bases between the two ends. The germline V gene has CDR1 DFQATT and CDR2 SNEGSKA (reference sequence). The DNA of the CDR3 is TGCAGTGCCAGTCAGGGGCTGGGCGAAAAACTGTTTTTT. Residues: CSASQGLGEKLFF.

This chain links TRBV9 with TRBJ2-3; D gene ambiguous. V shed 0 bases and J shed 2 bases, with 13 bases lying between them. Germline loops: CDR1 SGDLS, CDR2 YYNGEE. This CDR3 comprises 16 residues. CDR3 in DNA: TGTGCCAGCAGCGTAGACGGTAATCCGCTCACAGATACGCAGTATTTT. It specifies CASSVDGNPLTDTQYF. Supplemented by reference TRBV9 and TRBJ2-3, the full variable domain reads DSGVTQTPKHLITATGQRVTLRCSPRSGDLSVYWYQQSLDQGLQFLIQYYNGEERAKGNILERFSAQQFPDLHSELNLSSLELGDSALYFCASSVDGNPLTDTQYFGPGTRLTVL.

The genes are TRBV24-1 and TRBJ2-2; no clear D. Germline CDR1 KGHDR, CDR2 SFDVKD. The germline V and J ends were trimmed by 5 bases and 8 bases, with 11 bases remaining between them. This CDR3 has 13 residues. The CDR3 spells CATSGSIVGELFF. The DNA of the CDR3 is TGTGCCACCAGTGGTAGTATTGTGGGGGAGCTGTTTTTT.

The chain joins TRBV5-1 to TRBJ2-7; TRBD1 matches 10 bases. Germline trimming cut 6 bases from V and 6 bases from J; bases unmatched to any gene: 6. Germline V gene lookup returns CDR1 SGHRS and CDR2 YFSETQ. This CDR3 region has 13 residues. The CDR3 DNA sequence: TGCGCCAGCACCAGGGACAGGGGTCCCGAGCAGTACTTC. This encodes CASTRDRGPEQYF.

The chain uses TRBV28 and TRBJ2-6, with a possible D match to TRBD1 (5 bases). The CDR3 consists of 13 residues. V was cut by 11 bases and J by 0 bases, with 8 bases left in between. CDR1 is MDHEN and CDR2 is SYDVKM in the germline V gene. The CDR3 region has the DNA TGTGCCGCTAGGGGCTCTGGGGCCAACGTCCTGACTTTC. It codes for CAARGSGANVLTF.